The source of this T cell receptor (beta chain) is a study of radiotherapy plus CTLA-4 blockade in lung cancer. In the study overall: Objective response rate was around 20%; disease control rate, under 35%. Whole-study findings and limits: Reported findings show early blood T cell clone dynamics, with interferon-beta, best predicted response. Tumor-derived TCR clones expanded in blood after radiotherapy plus ipilimumab.

This clone showed up just a few times. Antigen: not known. This CDR3 comprises 19 residues. The V and J ends lost 1 base and 9 bases, in that order; junction bases with no gene match: 22. Germline CDR1 and CDR2: SGHVS and FQNEAQ. The table came from immunoSEQ multiplex PCR; TCRdb's copy has only in-frame clones and leaves some out. The sample carries around 95,000 clones, about 83% recorded once. The receptor was isolated from a human donor with non-small cell lung cancer who had stable disease on radiotherapy plus ipilimumab. The specimen comprised peripheral blood, sampled from a patient treated with radiotherapy plus ipilimumab. V is TRBV7-8 and J is TRBJ1-2; 8 bases map to TRBD1. The CDR3: CASSLGAGRGLGRSFSYTF. The DNA for the CDR3 is TGTGCCAGCAGCTTAGGGGCGGGCAGGGGGCTGGGGCGTTCGTTTAGCTACACCTTC.